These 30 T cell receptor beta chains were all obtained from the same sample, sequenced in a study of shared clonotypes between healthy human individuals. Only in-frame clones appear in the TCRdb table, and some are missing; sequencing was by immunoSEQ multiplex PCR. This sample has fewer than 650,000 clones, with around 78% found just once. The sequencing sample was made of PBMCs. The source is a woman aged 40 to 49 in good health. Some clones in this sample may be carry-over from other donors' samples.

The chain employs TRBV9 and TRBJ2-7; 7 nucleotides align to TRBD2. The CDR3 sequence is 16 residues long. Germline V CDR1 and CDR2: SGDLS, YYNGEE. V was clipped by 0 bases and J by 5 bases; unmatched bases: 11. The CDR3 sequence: CASSVDGGRAVDEQYF. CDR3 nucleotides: TGTGCCAGCAGCGTAGATGGAGGGAGGGCCGTGGACGAGCAGTACTTC.

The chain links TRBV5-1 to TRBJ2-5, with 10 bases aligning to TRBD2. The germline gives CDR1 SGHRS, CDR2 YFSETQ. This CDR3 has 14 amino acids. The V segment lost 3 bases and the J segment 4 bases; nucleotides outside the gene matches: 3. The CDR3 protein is CASSSLAGVETQYF. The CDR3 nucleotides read TGCGCCAGCAGCTCTCTAGCGGGAGTAGAGACCCAGTACTTC.

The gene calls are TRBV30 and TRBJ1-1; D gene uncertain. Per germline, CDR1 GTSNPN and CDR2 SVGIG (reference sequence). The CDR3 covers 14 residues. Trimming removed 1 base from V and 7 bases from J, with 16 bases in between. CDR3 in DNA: TGTGCCTGGAGTGCCGGCCGTTTTATGGGTGAAGCTTTCTTT. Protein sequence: CAWSAGRFMGEAFF.

The DNA for the CDR3 is TGTGCCAGCAGCCACCCGGGGGCTCCTGGGGCCAACGTCCTGACTTTC. It translates to CASSHPGAPGANVLTF. The chain combines TRBV7-9 with TRBJ2-6; the D call may be TRBD1 or TRBD2 (6 bases each). V gave up 5 bases and J gave up 2 bases, with 13 bases separating them. This CDR3 spans 16 amino acids. Germline loops: CDR1 SEHNR, CDR2 FQNEAQ (reference sequence).

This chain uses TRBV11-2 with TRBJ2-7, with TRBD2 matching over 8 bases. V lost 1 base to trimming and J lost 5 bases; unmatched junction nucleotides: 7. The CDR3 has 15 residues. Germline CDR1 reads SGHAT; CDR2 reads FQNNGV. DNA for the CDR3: TGTGCCAGCAGCTTAGTTGCGGGAGGCGTCCACGAGCAGTACTTC. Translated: CASSLVAGGVHEQYF.

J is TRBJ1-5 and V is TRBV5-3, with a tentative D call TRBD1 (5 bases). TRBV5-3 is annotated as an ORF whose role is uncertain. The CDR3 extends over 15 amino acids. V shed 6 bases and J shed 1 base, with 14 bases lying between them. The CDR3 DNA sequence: TGTGCCAGAATCGGGAGCGCAGGGAGCAATCAGCCCCAGCATTTT. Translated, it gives CARIGSAGSNQPQHF.

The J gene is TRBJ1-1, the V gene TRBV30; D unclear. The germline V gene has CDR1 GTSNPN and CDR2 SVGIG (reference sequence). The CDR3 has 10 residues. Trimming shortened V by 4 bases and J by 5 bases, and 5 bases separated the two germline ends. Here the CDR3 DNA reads TGTGCCTGGAAGTGGACTGAAGCTTTCTTT. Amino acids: CAWKWTEAFF. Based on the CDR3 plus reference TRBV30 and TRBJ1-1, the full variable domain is SQTIHQWPATLVQPVGSPLSLECTVEGTSNPNLYWYRQAAGRGLQLLFYSVGIGQISSEVPQNLSASRPQDRQFILSSKKLLLSDSGFYLCAWKWTEAFFGQGTRLTVV.

The CDR3 spells CASSRKGLAGGIGDTQYF. CDR3 bases: TGCGCCAGCAGCCGTAAGGGACTAGCGGGAGGTATAGGAGATACGCAGTATTTT. The chain is built from TRBV5-1 and TRBJ2-3, with 15 bases aligning to TRBD2. Trimming at V came to 4 bases and at J to 5 bases, leaving 11 bases not matched to a gene. The CDR3 has 18 residues. In germline, CDR1 is SGHRS, CDR2 YFSETQ. Variable domain in full (rest from reference TRBV5-1 and TRBJ2-3): KAGVTQTPRYLIKTRGQQVTLSCSPISGHRSVSWYQQTPGQGLQFLFEYFSETQRNKGNFPGRFSGRQFSNSRSEMNVSTLELGDSALYLCASSRKGLAGGIGDTQYFGPGTRLTVL.

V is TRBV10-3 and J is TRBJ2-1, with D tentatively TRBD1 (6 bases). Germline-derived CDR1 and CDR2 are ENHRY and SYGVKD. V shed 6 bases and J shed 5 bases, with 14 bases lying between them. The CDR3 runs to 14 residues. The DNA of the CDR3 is TGTGCCATCAGAGGGGGTTTTGGGGACAATGAGCAGTTCTTC. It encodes CAIRGGFGDNEQFF.

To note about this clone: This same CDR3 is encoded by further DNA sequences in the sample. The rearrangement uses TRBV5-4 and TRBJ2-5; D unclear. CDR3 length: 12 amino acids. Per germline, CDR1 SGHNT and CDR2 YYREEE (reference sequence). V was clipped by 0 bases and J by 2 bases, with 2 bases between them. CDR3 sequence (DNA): TGTGCCAGCAGCTTGGCTCAAGAGACCCAGTACTTC. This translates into CASSLAQETQYF.

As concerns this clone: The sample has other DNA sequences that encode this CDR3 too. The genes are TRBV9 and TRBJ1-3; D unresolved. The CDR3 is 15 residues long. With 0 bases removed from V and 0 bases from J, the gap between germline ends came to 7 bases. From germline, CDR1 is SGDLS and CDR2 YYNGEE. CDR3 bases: TGTGCCAGCAGCGTAGGGGGAAGCTCTGGAAACACCATATATTTT. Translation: CASSVGGSSGNTIYF.

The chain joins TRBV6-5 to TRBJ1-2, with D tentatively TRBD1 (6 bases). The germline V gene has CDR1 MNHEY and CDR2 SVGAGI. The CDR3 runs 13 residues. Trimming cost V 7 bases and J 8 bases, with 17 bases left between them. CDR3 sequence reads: CASNKQGPPGYTF. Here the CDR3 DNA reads TGTGCCAGCAACAAACAGGGACCCCCAGGCTACACCTTC.

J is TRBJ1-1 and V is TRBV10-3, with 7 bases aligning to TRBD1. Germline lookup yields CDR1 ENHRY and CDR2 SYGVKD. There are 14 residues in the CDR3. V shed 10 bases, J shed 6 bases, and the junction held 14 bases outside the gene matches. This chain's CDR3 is CATQAGQNFAEAFF. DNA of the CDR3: TGTGCCACTCAAGCGGGACAGAATTTCGCTGAAGCTTTCTTT.

Here the CDR3 DNA reads TGTGCCAGCAGCGCCGGGCAGGGGGGCGAAAAACTGTTTTTT. Protein: CASSAGQGGEKLFF. The chain employs TRBV6-1 and TRBJ1-4, with 7 bases identical to TRBD1. Germline-derived CDR1 and CDR2 are MNHNS and SASEGT. The CDR3 has 14 residues. V dropped 6 bases and J dropped 8; count of bases not matched to a gene: 9.

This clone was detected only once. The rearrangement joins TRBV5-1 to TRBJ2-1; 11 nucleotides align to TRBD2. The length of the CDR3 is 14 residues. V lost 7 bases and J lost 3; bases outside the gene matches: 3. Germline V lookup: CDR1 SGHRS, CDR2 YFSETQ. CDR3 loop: CASFGTSGYNEQFF. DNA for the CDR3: TGCGCCAGCTTTGGGACTAGCGGCTACAATGAGCAGTTCTTC. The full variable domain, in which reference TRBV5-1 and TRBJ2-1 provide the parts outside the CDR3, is KAGVTQTPRYLIKTRGQQVTLSCSPISGHRSVSWYQQTPGQGLQFLFEYFSETQRNKGNFPGRFSGRQFSNSRSEMNVSTLELGDSALYLCASFGTSGYNEQFFGPGTRLTVL.

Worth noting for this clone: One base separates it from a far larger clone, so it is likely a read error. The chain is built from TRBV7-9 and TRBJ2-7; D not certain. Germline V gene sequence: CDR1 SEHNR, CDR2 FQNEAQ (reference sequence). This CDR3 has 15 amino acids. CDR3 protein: CACSQLAGLSYEQYF. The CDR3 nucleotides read TGTGCCTGCAGCCAACTGGCTGGGCTTTCCTACGAGCAGTACTTC.

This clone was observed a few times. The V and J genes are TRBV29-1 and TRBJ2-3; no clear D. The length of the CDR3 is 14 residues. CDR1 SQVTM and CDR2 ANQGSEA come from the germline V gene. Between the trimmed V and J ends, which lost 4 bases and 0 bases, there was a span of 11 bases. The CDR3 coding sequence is TGCAGCGTTGGGGGATCTTATAGCACAGATACGCAGTATTTT. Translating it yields CSVGGSYSTDTQYF.

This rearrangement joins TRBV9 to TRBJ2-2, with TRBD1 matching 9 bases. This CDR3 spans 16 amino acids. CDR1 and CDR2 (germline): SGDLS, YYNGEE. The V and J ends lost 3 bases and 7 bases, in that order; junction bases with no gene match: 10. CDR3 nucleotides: TGTGCCAGCAGCGGGGGCCCGGGACAGGGAGTCGGGGAGCTGTTTTTT. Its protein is CASSGGPGQGVGELFF.

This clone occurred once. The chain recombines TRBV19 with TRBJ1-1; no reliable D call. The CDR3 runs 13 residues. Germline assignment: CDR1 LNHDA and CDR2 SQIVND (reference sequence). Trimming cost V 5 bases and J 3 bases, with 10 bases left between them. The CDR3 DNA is TGTGCCAGTAGTTGGACGTCGGACACTGAAGCTTTCTTT. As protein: CASSWTSDTEAFF.

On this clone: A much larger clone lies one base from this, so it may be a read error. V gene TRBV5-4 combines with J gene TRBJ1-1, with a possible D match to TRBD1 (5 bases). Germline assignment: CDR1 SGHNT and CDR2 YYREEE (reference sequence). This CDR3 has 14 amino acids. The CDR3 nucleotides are TGTGCCAGCAGCTTGACGACAGCGAACACTGAAGCTCTCTTT. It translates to CASSLTTANTEALF. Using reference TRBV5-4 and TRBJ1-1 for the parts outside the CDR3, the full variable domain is ETGVTQSPTHLIKTRGQQVTLRCSSQSGHNTVSWYQQALGQGPQFIFQYYREEENGRGNFPPRFSGLQFPNYSSELNVNALELDDSALYLCASSLTTANTEALFGQGTRLTVV.

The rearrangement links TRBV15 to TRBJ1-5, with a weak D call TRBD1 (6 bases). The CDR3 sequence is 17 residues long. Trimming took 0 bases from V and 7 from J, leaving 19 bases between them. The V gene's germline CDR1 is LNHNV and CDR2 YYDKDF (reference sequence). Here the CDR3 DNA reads TGTGCCACCAGCAGAGATGGGCTGTCGGGGGGCGGACAGCCCCAGCATTTT. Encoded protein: CATSRDGLSGGGQPQHF.

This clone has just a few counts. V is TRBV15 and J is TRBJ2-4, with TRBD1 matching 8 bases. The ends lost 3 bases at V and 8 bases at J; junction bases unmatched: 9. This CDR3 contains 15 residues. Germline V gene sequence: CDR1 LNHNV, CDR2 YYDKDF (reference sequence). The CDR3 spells CATSREQGGSDIQYF. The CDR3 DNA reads TGTGCCACCAGCAGGGAACAGGGGGGTTCGGACATTCAGTACTTC.

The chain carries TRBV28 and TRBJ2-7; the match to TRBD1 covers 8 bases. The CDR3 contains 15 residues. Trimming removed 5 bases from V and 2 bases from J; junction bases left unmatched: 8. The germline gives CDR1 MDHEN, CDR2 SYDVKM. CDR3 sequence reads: CASSDGQGLPYEQYF. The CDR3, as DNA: TGTGCCAGCAGTGATGGACAGGGCTTACCCTACGAGCAGTACTTC. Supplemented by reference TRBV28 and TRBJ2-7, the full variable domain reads DVKVTQSSRYLVKRTGEKVFLECVQDMDHENMFWYRQDPGLGLRLIYFSYDVKMKEKGDIPEGYSVSREKKERFSLILESASTNQTSMYLCASSDGQGLPYEQYFGPGTRLTVT.

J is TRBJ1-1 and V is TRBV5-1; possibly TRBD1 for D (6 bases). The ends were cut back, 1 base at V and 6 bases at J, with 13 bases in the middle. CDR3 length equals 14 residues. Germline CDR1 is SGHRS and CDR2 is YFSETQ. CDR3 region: CASSLLGGAAEAFF. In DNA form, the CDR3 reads TGCGCCAGCAGCTTGCTGGGGGGCGCAGCTGAAGCTTTCTTT.

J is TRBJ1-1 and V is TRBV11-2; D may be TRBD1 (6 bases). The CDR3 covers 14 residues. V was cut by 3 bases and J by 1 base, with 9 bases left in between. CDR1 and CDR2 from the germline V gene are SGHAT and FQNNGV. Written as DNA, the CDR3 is TGTGCCAGCAGCTTCGGGGGCTCGAACACTGAAGCTTTCTTT. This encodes CASSFGGSNTEAFF. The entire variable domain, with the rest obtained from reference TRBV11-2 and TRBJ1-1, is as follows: EAGVAQSPRYKIIEKRQSVAFWCNPISGHATLYWYQQILGQGPKLLIQFQNNGVVDDSQLPKDRFSAERLKGVDSTLKIQPAKLEDSAVYLCASSFGGSNTEAFFGQGTRLTVV.

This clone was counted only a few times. For the CDR3, the DNA is TGTGCCAGCAGCTTGGGAGACATCTATGGCTACACCTTC. This translates into CASSLGDIYGYTF. The V gene is TRBV5-6, the J gene TRBJ1-2; D not resolved. CDR3 length equals 13 residues. The germline V gene has CDR1 SGHDT and CDR2 YYEEEE. Trimming left V 0 bases short and J 4 bases short, with 7 bases between.

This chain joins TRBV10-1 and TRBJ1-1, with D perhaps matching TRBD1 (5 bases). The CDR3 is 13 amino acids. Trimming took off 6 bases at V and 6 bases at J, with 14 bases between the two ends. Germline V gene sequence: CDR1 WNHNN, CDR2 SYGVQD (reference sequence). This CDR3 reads CASSPTLGAEAFF. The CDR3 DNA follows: TGCGCCAGCAGCCCCACGTTGGGGGCTGAAGCTTTCTTT.

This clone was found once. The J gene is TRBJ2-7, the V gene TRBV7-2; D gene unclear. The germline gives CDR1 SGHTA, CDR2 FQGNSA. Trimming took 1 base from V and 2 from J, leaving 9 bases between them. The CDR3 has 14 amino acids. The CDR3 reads CASSLDSVTYEQYF. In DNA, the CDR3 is TGTGCCAGCAGCTTAGATAGTGTAACCTACGAGCAGTACTTC.

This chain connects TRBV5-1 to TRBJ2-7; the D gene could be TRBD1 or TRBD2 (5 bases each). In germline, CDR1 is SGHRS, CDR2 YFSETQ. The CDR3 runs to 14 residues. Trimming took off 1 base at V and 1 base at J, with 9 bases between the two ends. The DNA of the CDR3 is TGCGCCAGCAGCTTGACGGGGCCGTCCTACGAGCAGTACTTC. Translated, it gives CASSLTGPSYEQYF.

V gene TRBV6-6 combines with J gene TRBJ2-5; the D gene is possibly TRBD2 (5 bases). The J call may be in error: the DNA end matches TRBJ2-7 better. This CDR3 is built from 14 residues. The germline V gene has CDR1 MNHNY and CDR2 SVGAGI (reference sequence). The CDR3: CASSFGLEGYEQYF. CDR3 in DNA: TGTGCCAGCAGTTTTGGGCTAGAGGGCTACGAGCAGTACTTC.